The 26 T cell receptor beta chains in this list originate from one sample, sequenced in a study of identical twins. TCRdb reprocessed the 5' RACE reads with MiXCR, giving one entry per CDR3 protein. The table lists about 520,000 distinct CDR3 sequences, approximately 22% of them singletons. Separately, the same data were catalogued under a study of T cells expressing NK-cell markers.

Material: CD4+ T cells sorted from blood. Source of these receptors: a woman younger than 35 in good health.

In its sample, this clonotype was seen a few times. V is TRBV29-1 and J is TRBJ1-2; maybe TRBD1 (6 bases). The germline V and J ends were trimmed by 4 bases and 8 bases, with 11 bases remaining between them. CDR1 and CDR2 from the germline V gene are SQVTM and ANQGSEA. The CDR3 spans 11 residues. The CDR3 coding sequence is TGCAGCGTTGCGGGGGGCGGGGGCTACACCTTC. It codes for CSVAGGGGYTF.

The V and J genes are TRBV7-2 and TRBJ2-3; no clear D gene. The V gene lost 5 bases and the J gene lost 9 bases, with 9 bases spanning the gap. Per the germline V gene, CDR1 is SGHTA and CDR2 is FQGNSA. The CDR3 length is 11 residues. CDR3 sequence (DNA): TGTGCCAGCAGCCCTCCTTTAACGCAGTATTTT. It yields the protein CASSPPLTQYF.

The CDR3 spells CASSLLGNTGELFF. CDR3 nucleotide sequence: TGTGCCAGCAGCTTGCTGGGGAACACCGGGGAGCTGTTTTTT. V and J are TRBV5-6 and TRBJ2-2, with D unclear. The length of the CDR3 is 14 residues. Deletions cut 1 base from V and 1 base from J, with 5 bases between. Germline V gene sequence: CDR1 SGHDT, CDR2 YYEEEE.

J is TRBJ2-4 and V is TRBV11-2; 7 bases align to TRBD1. Trimming at V came to 3 bases and at J to 9 bases, leaving 14 bases not matched to a gene. Germline lookup yields CDR1 SGHAT and CDR2 FQNNGV. The CDR3 covers 16 residues. CDR3 amino acids: CASSFPGRGRFAIQYF. In DNA, the CDR3 is TGTGCCAGCAGCTTCCCTGGTAGGGGGCGGTTCGCCATTCAGTACTTC.

The chain has TRBV30 and TRBJ1-2; D is possibly TRBD1 (5 bases). Per germline, CDR1 GTSNPN and CDR2 SVGIG (reference sequence). Trimming shortened V by 0 bases and J by 4 bases, and 12 bases separated the two germline ends. This CDR3 has 14 residues. The CDR3 here is CAWSVNRGSYGYTF. CDR3 in DNA: TGTGCCTGGAGTGTAAATCGGGGGAGCTATGGCTACACCTTC.

This clonotype was recorded at least ten times. The rearrangement uses TRBV5-1 and TRBJ1-6, with TRBD1 matching 8 bases. The CDR3 spans 14 residues. Germline loops: CDR1 SGHRS, CDR2 YFSETQ. V lost 4 bases, J lost 9 bases, and 6 bases stayed unmatched. The CDR3 sequence: CASSPDRESSPLHF. The CDR3 DNA reads TGCGCCAGCAGCCCGGACAGGGAAAGTTCACCCCTCCACTTT.

There are a few counts of this clonotype. The CDR3 DNA follows: TGCGCCAGCCGACTCGGGACAGGGAACACCGGGGAGCTGTTTTTT. Protein: CASRLGTGNTGELFF. The rearrangement joins TRBV5-1 to TRBJ2-2, with 8 nucleotides matching TRBD1. The CDR3 runs to 15 residues. The J segment lost 1 base and the V segment lost 7 bases, leaving 6 bases of the junction unmatched. CDR1 and CDR2 from the germline V gene are SGHRS and YFSETQ.

The V call is TRBV20-1, the J call TRBJ1-1; weak D call: TRBD1 (5 bases). CDR3 length: 14 residues. Germline values: CDR1 DFQATT, CDR2 SNEGSKA (reference sequence). V lost 4 bases and J 4 bases, leaving 16 bases between the germline ends. The CDR3 DNA reads TGCAGTGCTAACCCCACCCGACAGAGCACTGAAGCTTTCTTT. Protein: CSANPTRQSTEAFF.

This clonotype was detected a few times. The chain couples TRBV20-1 to TRBJ1-2; D ambiguous. Trimming removed 5 bases from V and 5 bases from J, with 18 bases in between. Germline CDR1 DFQATT, CDR2 SNEGSKA (reference sequence). CDR3 size: 14 residues. The CDR3 DNA is TGCAGTGCTTTCCGGGCCTGGGCCCCTTATGGCTACACCTTC. Its protein is CSAFRAWAPYGYTF.

This rearrangement joins TRBV5-6 to TRBJ2-5; unclear D gene. The CDR3 contains 15 residues. Germline CDR1 reads SGHDT; CDR2 reads YYEEEE. With 0 bases removed from V and 1 base from J, the gap between germline ends came to 10 bases. The CDR3 is CASSLGWSGQETQYF. CDR3 DNA: TGTGCCAGCAGCTTGGGTTGGTCAGGCCAAGAGACCCAGTACTTC.

DNA of the CDR3: TGTGCCAGCAGCGCTTCAGGGGAACGGTACGAGCAGTACTTC. This translates into CASSASGERYEQYF. The chain uses TRBV21-1 and TRBJ2-7; the table gives TRBD1 as D, unverified against the DNA. TRBV21-1 is noted as a pseudogene. The CDR3 loop spans 14 amino acids.

This clonotype has only a few counts. The chain links TRBV7-2 to TRBJ1-1, with a weak D call TRBD1 (6 bases). CDR1 SGHTA and CDR2 FQGNSA come from the germline V gene. The CDR3 is 15 residues long. V shed 3 bases and J shed 5 bases, with 16 bases lying between them. The CDR3 here is CASSFDPGAHTEAFF. CDR3 bases: TGTGCCAGCAGCTTCGACCCGGGGGCGCATACTGAAGCTTTCTTT.

This clonotype has at least ten counts. The rearrangement joins TRBV12-3 or TRBV12-4 to TRBJ1-3; D gene uncertain. The CDR3 is made up of 13 amino acids. V was pared by 7 bases and J by 0 bases, with 7 bases between. The CDR3 nucleotides read TGTGCCAGCAACCATGGCTCTGGAAACACCATATATTTT. It yields the protein CASNHGSGNTIYF.

The chain is built from TRBV20-1 and TRBJ2-1, with a weak D call TRBD2 (5 bases). Trimming stripped 0 bases from V and 0 bases from J, with 6 bases between. The CDR3 runs to 14 residues. Germline V gene data show CDR1 as DFQATT and CDR2 as SNEGSKA (reference sequence). CDR3 sequence reads: CSAREGSSYNEQFF. CDR3 nucleotides: TGCAGTGCTAGAGAGGGGAGCTCCTACAATGAGCAGTTCTTC.

This clonotype has more than one count but fewer than ten. This chain connects TRBV5-5 to TRBJ1-2; the D gene is possibly TRBD1 (5 bases). The CDR3 has 13 amino acids. Per germline, CDR1 SGHKS and CDR2 YYEKEE (reference sequence). Trimming shortened V by 7 bases and J by 4 bases, and 14 bases separated the two germline ends. The CDR3 reads CASGTRGSYGYTF. The CDR3 nucleotides read TGTGCCAGCGGGACGCGGGGGAGCTATGGCTACACCTTC.

J is TRBJ2-3 and V is TRBV10-3; D may be TRBD2 (5 bases). The germline V and J ends were trimmed by 6 bases and 8 bases, with 9 bases remaining between them. The germline V gene has CDR1 ENHRY and CDR2 SYGVKD. This CDR3 spans 11 amino acids. The CDR3 region is CAIRASGTQYF. The DNA for the CDR3 is TGTGCCATCAGGGCAAGCGGTACGCAGTATTTT.

The chain joins TRBV20-1 to TRBJ2-3; 8 bases align to TRBD2. Germline CDR1 and CDR2: DFQATT and SNEGSKA (reference sequence). The CDR3 spans 16 residues. V lost 0 bases and J lost 2; bases outside the gene matches: 7. CDR3 sequence (DNA): TGCAGTGCTAGAGATCCCTTAGCGGGAATCACAGATACGCAGTATTTT. Residues: CSARDPLAGITDTQYF.

This clonotype was recorded only once. One junction end does not reproduce the germline sequence, and a read error may be involved. The rearrangement uses TRBV7-7 and TRBJ1-1; a weak D match, TRBD1 (5 bases). Germline V CDR1 and CDR2: SSHAT, FNYEAQ (reference sequence). The CDR3 totals 13 residues. The CDR3 loop reads CASSRSRDTEAFF. The CDR3 coding sequence is TGTGCTAGCAGCCGAAGCAGGGACACTGAAGCTTTCTTT.

V is TRBV28 and J is TRBJ2-7; D remains unclear. The CDR3 consists of 14 residues. Germline lookup yields CDR1 MDHEN and CDR2 SYDVKM. Trimming cost V 2 bases and J 5 bases, with 13 bases left between them. The CDR3 nucleotides are TGTGCCAGCAGTTTACTTGGCACTTTTCACGAGCAGTACTTC. Protein sequence: CASSLLGTFHEQYF.

This clonotype was found a few times. V gene TRBV29-1 combines with J gene TRBJ2-3; 7 positions match TRBD1. The germline V gene encodes CDR1 SQVTM and CDR2 ANQGSEA. J gave up 3 bases and V 5 bases, and 8 bases lay outside the gene matches. The CDR3 is made up of 14 amino acids. CDR3 amino acids: CSVKTGLGTDTQYF. The CDR3 coding sequence is TGCAGCGTTAAGACAGGGTTGGGGACAGATACGCAGTATTTT.

The chain couples TRBV20-1 to TRBJ2-1; 7 bases agree with TRBD1. This CDR3 spans 14 amino acids. Trimming removed 4 bases from V and 1 base from J; junction bases left unmatched: 4. Germline V gene data show CDR1 as DFQATT and CDR2 as SNEGSKA (reference sequence). CDR3 protein: CSAKRTGSYNEQFF. In DNA, the CDR3 is TGCAGTGCTAAGAGGACAGGTTCCTACAATGAGCAGTTCTTC.

This clonotype appeared a few times. V and J are TRBV18 and TRBJ2-7; 7 bases map to TRBD1. The trim removed 2 bases at V and 4 bases at J, leaving 5 bases unmatched. The germline gives CDR1 KGHSH, CDR2 LQKENI. The CDR3 consists of 14 residues. The DNA for the CDR3 is TGTGCCAGCTCACCATCAGGACAGGTGTACGAGCAGTACTTC. As protein: CASSPSGQVYEQYF. Combining the CDR3 with reference TRBV18 and TRBJ2-7 gives the whole variable domain NAGVMQNPRHLVRRRGQEARLRCSPMKGHSHVYWYRQLPEEGLKFMVYLQKENIIDESGMPKERFSAEFPKEGPSILRIQQVVRGDSAAYFCASSPSGQVYEQYFGPGTRLTVT.

The chain is built from TRBV6-5 and TRBJ2-3; TRBD2 matches at 9 bases. Germline CDR1 reads MNHEY; CDR2 reads SVGAGI. V was clipped by 2 bases and J by 4 bases; unmatched bases: 7. CDR3 length: 16 residues. The CDR3 sequence: CASSYGPAGGADTQYF. Here the CDR3 DNA reads TGTGCCAGCAGTTACGGACCAGCGGGAGGAGCAGATACGCAGTATTTT.

This clonotype was recorded a few times. The CDR3 reads CASSLGPPGPYGYTF. In nucleotides, the CDR3 is TGTGCCAGCAGCTTAGGCCCCCCGGGGCCCTATGGCTACACCTTC. The rearrangement uses TRBV5-5 and TRBJ1-2, with D perhaps matching TRBD1 (5 bases). This CDR3 has 15 residues. Germline CDR1 and CDR2: SGHKS and YYEKEE (reference sequence). Deletions cut 2 bases from V and 4 bases from J, with 15 bases between.

This clonotype came up a few times. V is TRBV20-1 and J is TRBJ2-5, with D perhaps matching TRBD2 (5 bases). The CDR3 contains 12 residues. V was trimmed by 8 bases and J by 5 bases, leaving 15 bases between them. Per the germline V gene, CDR1 is DFQATT and CDR2 is SNEGSKA (reference sequence). The CDR3 region has the DNA TGCAGTACCGAGGGCGCGAGGGAGACCCAGTACTTC. Its translation: CSTEGARETQYF.

The chain uses TRBV7-2 and TRBJ2-7, with no clear D. The V gene's germline CDR1 is SGHTA and CDR2 FQGNSA. The CDR3 has 12 amino acids. V was clipped by 5 bases and J by 6 bases, with 11 bases between them. The CDR3 bases are TGTGCCAGCAGCCCAAGTCTGGTCGAGCAGTACTTC. It yields the protein CASSPSLVEQYF. The full variable domain, completed using reference TRBV7-2 and TRBJ2-7, is GAGVSQSPSNKVTEKGKDVELRCDPISGHTALYWYRQSLGQGLEFLIYFQGNSAPDKSGLPSDRFSAERTGGSVSTLTIQRTQQEDSAVYLCASSPSLVEQYFGPGTRLTVT.